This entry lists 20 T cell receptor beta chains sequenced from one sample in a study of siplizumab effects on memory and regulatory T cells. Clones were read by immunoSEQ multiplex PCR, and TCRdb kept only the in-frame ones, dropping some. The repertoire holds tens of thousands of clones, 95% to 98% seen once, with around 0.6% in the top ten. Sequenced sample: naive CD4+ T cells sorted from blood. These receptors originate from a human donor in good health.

CDR3 residues: CASSYLGLAENNEQFF. In nucleotides, the CDR3 is TGTGCCAGCAGTTACTTGGGACTAGCGGAAAACAATGAGCAGTTCTTC. The chain links TRBV6-5 to TRBJ2-1; 11 bases fit TRBD2. The CDR3 extends over 16 amino acids. The V and J ends lost 1 base and 5 bases, in that order; junction bases with no gene match: 4. CDR1 MNHEY and CDR2 SVGAGI come from the germline V gene.

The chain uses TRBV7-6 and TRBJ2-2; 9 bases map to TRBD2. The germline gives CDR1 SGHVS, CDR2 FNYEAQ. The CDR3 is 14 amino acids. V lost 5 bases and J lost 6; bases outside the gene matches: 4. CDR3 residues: CASSPSGTSGELFF. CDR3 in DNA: TGTGCCAGCAGCCCTAGCGGGACCTCCGGGGAGCTGTTTTTT.

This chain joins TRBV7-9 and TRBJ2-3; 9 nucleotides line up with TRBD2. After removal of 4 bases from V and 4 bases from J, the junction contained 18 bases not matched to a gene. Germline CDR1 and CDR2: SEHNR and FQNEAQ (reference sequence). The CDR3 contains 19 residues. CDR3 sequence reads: CASSSPPGGRAAGADTQYF. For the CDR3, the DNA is TGTGCCAGCAGCTCTCCCCCGGGCGGGAGGGCCGCGGGTGCAGATACGCAGTATTTT. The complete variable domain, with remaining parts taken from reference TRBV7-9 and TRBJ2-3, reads DTGVSQNPRHKITKRGQNVTFRCDPISEHNRLYWYRQTLGQGPEFLTYFQNEAQLEKSRLLSDRFSAERPKGSFSTLEIQRTEQGDSAMYLCASSSPPGGRAAGADTQYFGPGTRLTVL.

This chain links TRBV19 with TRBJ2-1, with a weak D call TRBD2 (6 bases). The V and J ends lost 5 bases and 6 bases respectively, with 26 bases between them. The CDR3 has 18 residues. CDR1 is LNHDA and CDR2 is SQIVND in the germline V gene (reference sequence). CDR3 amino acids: CASSLLPSGPTRSNEQFF. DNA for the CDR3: TGTGCCAGTAGTCTCCTTCCCAGCGGGCCAACCCGGAGCAATGAGCAGTTCTTC.

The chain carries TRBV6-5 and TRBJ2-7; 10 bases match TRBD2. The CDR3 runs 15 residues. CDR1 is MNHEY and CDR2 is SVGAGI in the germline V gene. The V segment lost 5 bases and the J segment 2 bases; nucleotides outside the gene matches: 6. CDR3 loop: CASSRGTSETYEQYF. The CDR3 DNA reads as TGTGCCAGCAGTAGGGGGACTAGCGAGACCTACGAGCAGTACTTC.

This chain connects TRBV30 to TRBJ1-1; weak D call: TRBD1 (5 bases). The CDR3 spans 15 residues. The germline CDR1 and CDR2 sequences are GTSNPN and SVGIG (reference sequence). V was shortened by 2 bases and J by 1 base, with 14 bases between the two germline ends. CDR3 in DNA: TGTGCCTGGAGTCGAGGGGAGGGGAGGAACACTGAAGCTTTCTTT. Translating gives CAWSRGEGRNTEAFF.

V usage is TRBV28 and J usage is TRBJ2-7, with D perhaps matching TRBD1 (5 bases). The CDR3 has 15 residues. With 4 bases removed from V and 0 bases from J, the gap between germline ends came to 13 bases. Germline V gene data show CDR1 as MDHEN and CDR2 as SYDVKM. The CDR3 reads CASSSQGDISYEQYF. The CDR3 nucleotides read TGTGCCAGCAGTTCCCAGGGCGATATCTCCTACGAGCAGTACTTC.

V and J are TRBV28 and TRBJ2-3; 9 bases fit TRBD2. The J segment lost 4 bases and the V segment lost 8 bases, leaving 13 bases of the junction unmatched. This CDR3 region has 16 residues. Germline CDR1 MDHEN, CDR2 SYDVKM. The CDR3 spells CASSPSSGEGADTQYF. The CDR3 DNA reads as TGTGCCAGCTCCCCCTCTAGCGGGGAGGGCGCAGATACGCAGTATTTT. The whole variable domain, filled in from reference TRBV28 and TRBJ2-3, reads DVKVTQSSRYLVKRTGEKVFLECVQDMDHENMFWYRQDPGLGLRLIYFSYDVKMKEKGDIPEGYSVSREKKERFSLILESASTNQTSMYLCASSPSSGEGADTQYFGPGTRLTVL.

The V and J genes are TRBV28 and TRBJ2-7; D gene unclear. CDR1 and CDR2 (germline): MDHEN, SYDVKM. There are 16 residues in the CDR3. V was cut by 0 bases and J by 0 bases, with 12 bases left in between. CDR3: CASSLWSAASSYEQYF. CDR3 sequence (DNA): TGTGCCAGCAGTTTATGGTCGGCAGCTAGCTCCTACGAGCAGTACTTC.

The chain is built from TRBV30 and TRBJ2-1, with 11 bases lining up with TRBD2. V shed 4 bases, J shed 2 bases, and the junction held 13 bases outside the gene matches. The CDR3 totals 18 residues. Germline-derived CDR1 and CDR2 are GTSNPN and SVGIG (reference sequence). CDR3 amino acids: CAWTGGVTSGTTYNEQFF. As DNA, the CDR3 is TGTGCCTGGACAGGAGGTGTGACTAGCGGGACCACCTACAATGAGCAGTTCTTC.

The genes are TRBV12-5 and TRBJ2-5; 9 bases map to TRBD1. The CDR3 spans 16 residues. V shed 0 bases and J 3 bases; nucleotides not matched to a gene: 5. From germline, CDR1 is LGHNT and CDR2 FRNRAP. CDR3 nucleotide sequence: TGTGCTAGTGGTTTGGTACTTGGGACAGGGAAAGAGACCCAGTACTTC. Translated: CASGLVLGTGKETQYF.

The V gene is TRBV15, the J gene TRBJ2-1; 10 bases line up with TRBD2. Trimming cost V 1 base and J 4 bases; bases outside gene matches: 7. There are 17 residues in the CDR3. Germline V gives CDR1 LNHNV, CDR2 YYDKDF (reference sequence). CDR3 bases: TGTGCCACCAGCAGAGTCGGGGCTAGCGGGAGTTACAATGAGCAGTTCTTC. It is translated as CATSRVGASGSYNEQFF.

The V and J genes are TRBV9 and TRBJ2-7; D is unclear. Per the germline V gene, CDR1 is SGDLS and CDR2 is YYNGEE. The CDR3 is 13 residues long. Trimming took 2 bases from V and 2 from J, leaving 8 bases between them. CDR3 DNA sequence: TGTGCCAGCAGCGTGCAGCCAACCTACGAGCAGTACTTC. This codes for CASSVQPTYEQYF.

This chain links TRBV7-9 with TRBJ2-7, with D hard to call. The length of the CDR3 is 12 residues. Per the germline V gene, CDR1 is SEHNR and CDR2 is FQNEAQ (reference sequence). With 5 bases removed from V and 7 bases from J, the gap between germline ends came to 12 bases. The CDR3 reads CASSLLGREQYF. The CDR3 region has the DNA TGTGCCAGCAGCCTACTTGGGCGAGAGCAGTACTTC.

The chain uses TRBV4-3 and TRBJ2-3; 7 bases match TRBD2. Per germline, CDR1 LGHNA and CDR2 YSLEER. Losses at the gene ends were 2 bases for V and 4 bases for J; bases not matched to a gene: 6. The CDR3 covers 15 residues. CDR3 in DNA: TGCGCCAGCAGCCAAATGGGAGGGCGGGCAGATACGCAGTATTTT. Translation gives CASSQMGGRADTQYF.

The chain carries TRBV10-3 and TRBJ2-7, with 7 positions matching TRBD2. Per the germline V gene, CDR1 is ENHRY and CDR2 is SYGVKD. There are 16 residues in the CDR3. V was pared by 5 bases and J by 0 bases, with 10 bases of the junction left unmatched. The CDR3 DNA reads TGTGCCATCAGTCGTTTAGCGGGCGTAAGCTCCTACGAGCAGTACTTC. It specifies CAISRLAGVSSYEQYF.

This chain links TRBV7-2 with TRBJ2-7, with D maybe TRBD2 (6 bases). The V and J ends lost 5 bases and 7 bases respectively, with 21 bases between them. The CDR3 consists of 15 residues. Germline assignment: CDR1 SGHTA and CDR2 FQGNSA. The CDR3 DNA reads TGTGCCAGCAGCCTACCGGGCCTTAGGGACTGGGAGCAGTACTTC. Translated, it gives CASSLPGLRDWEQYF. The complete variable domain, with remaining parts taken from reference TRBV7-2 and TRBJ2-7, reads GAGVSQSPSNKVTEKGKDVELRCDPISGHTALYWYRQSLGQGLEFLIYFQGNSAPDKSGLPSDRFSAERTGGSVSTLTIQRTQQEDSAVYLCASSLPGLRDWEQYFGPGTRLTVT.

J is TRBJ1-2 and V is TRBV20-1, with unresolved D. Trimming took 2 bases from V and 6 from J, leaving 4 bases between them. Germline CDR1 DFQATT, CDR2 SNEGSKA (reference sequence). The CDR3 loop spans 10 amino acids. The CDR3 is CSARKDGYTF. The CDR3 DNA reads TGCAGTGCTAGAAAGGATGGCTACACCTTC.

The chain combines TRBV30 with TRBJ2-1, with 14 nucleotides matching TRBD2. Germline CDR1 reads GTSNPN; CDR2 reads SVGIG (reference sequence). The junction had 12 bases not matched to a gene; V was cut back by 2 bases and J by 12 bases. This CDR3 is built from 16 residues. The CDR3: CAWSTAGTSGRRWQFF. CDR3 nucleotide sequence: TGTGCCTGGAGTACGGCCGGGACTAGCGGGAGAAGATGGCAGTTCTTC.

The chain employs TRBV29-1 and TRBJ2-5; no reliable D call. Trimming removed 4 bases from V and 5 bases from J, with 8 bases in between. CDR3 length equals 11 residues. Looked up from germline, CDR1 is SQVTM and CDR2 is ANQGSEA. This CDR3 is CSVGRPETQYF. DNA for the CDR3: TGCAGCGTTGGCCGGCCGGAGACCCAGTACTTC.